A single sample is the source of the 18 T cell receptor beta chains below, sequenced in a study of spatial heterogeneity in lung cancer. Specified time point: sample taken at primary tumor resection. Sequencing was performed on whole RNA extracted from tumor and nontumor lung tissue, or from frozen PBMC, and the material was left unsorted. Using its own MiXCR run on the 5' RACE reads, TCRdb lists one record per CDR3 protein. The profile covers roughly 12,000 distinct CDR3 sequences, with around an eighth appearing a single time and roughly 2.4% taken by the ten largest. The source material was PBMCs, sampled at surgery. These receptors were obtained from a female donor with early-stage non-small cell lung cancer.

This clonotype was counted once. DNA for the CDR3: TGCGCCAGCAGCCAAGGATTCGGCAGACAGAACACTGAAGCTTTCTTT. Encoded protein: CASSQGFGRQNTEAFF. The rearrangement links TRBV4-1 to TRBJ1-1, with no clear D. Germline CDR1 is MGHRA and CDR2 is YSYEKL. V lost 1 base and J 1 base, leaving 13 bases between the germline ends. The CDR3 contains 16 residues.

This clonotype was seen a handful of times. This sequence joins TRBV5-8 and TRBJ2-2, with 7 nucleotides matching TRBD1. Unmatched junction bases numbered 2, after V lost 0 bases and J lost 3 bases. The CDR3 spans 15 residues. Germline CDR1 is SGHTS and CDR2 is YDEGEE. CDR3 sequence reads: CASSLGQGYTGELFF. CDR3 coding DNA: TGTGCCAGCAGCTTGGGACAGGGATACACCGGGGAGCTGTTTTTT. The full variable domain, in which reference TRBV5-8 and TRBJ2-2 provide the parts outside the CDR3, is EAGVTQSPTHLIKTRGQQATLRCSPISGHTSVYWYQQALGLGLQFLLWYDEGEERNRGNFPPRFSGRQFPNYSSELNVNALELEDSALYLCASSLGQGYTGELFFGEGSRLTVL.

Sample share makes this clonotype medium-sized. The rearrangement joins TRBV7-2 to TRBJ2-6, with D hard to call. There are 14 residues in the CDR3. V shed 4 bases and J shed 0 bases, with 4 bases lying between them. The germline gives CDR1 SGHTA, CDR2 FQGNSA. The CDR3 nucleotides read TGTGCCAGCAGCTCGGGCTCTGGGGCCAACGTCCTGACTTTC. It yields the protein CASSSGSGANVLTF.

Ten or more counts support this clonotype. The CDR3 sequence is CASSPGTGYEQYF. The CDR3 DNA follows: TGTGCCAGCAGCCCCGGGACAGGGTACGAGCAGTACTTC. The V gene is TRBV7-9, the J gene TRBJ2-7, with TRBD1 matching 9 bases. The germline V gene has CDR1 SEHNR and CDR2 FQNEAQ (reference sequence). J was trimmed by 4 bases and V by 5 bases; bases with no gene match: 3. The CDR3 covers 13 residues.

This clonotype was observed many times. V and J are TRBV29-1 and TRBJ2-1, with 13 nucleotides matching TRBD2. Germline lookup yields CDR1 SQVTM and CDR2 ANQGSEA. Trimming at V came to 4 bases and at J to 0 bases, leaving 6 bases not matched to a gene. There are 17 residues in the CDR3. For the CDR3, the DNA is TGCAGCGTTGTGGGGACTAGCGGGGAAAGCTCCTACAATGAGCAGTTCTTC. Its protein product is CSVVGTSGESSYNEQFF.

The chain is built from TRBV3-1 and TRBJ2-7; D uncertain. The germline gives CDR1 LGHDT, CDR2 YNNKEL (reference sequence). Trimming shortened V by 5 bases and J by 7 bases, and 12 bases separated the two germline ends. This CDR3 comprises 12 residues. In DNA, the CDR3 is TGTGCCAGCAGCGGAGACGTTCGGGAGCAGTACTTC. Protein sequence: CASSGDVREQYF.

The rearrangement joins TRBV20-1 to TRBJ2-1; TRBD2 matches 7 bases. CDR1 DFQATT and CDR2 SNEGSKA come from the germline V gene (reference sequence). The CDR3 runs to 16 residues. Trimming cost V 2 bases and J 5 bases; bases outside gene matches: 12. The chain's CDR3 is CSARPTSPSFHNEQFF. CDR3 nucleotide sequence: TGCAGTGCTAGACCGACTAGCCCCAGTTTCCACAATGAGCAGTTCTTC.

Judged by abundance, this clonotype is medium-sized. V gene TRBV18 combines with J gene TRBJ1-3, with D uncertain. Germline assignment: CDR1 KGHSH and CDR2 LQKENI. This CDR3 contains 15 residues. The germline V and J ends were trimmed by 6 bases and 0 bases, with 12 bases remaining between them. CDR3 residues: CASSSDWSSGNTIYF. For the CDR3, the DNA is TGTGCCAGCTCGTCGGACTGGAGCTCTGGAAACACCATATATTTT.

This clonotype was seen ten or more times. This sequence joins TRBV4-3 and TRBJ2-2; D remains unclear. The CDR3 totals 16 residues. The ends were cut back, 1 base at V and 0 bases at J, with 9 bases in the middle. Germline V CDR1 and CDR2: LGHNA, YSLEER. The CDR3 here is CASSQVLSPNTGELFF. CDR3 in DNA: TGCGCCAGCAGCCAAGTTTTGTCACCGAACACCGGGGAGCTGTTTTTT.

This clonotype was recorded many times. J is TRBJ1-2 and V is TRBV4-2, with D tentatively TRBD1 (5 bases). The V gene lost 0 bases and the J gene lost 8 bases, with 13 bases spanning the gap. This CDR3 is 14 amino acids long. Germline CDR1 reads LGHNA; CDR2 reads YNFKEQ. CDR3 DNA sequence: TGTGCCAGCAGCCAAGACCGGGGCCCGGGAGGCTACACCTTC. Protein: CASSQDRGPGGYTF.

In DNA form, the CDR3 reads TGTGCCAGCAGTGCGAAGGGGCAAGAGACCCAGTACTTC. This encodes CASSAKGQETQYF. The chain joins TRBV2 to TRBJ2-5; a weak D match, TRBD1 (5 bases). Germline V gene lookup returns CDR1 SNHLY and CDR2 FYNNEI. The CDR3 consists of 13 residues. V lost 4 bases, J lost 2 bases, and 8 bases lay in between.

The gene calls are TRBV18 and TRBJ1-1; no clear D. Per germline, CDR1 KGHSH and CDR2 LQKENI. V lost 1 base and J 1 base, leaving 10 bases between the germline ends. There are 15 residues in the CDR3. The CDR3, as DNA: TGTGCCAGCTCACCACGATTGGAGGGGAACACTGAAGCTTTCTTT. It codes for CASSPRLEGNTEAFF.

This clonotype was seen ten or more times. J is TRBJ2-7 and V is TRBV19; the D gene could be TRBD1 or TRBD2 (5 bases each). Germline V gene data show CDR1 as LNHDA and CDR2 as SQIVND (reference sequence). The CDR3 consists of 13 residues. The germline V and J ends were trimmed by 2 bases and 6 bases, with 11 bases remaining between them. The CDR3 here is CASSIRTGAEQYF. CDR3 bases: TGTGCCAGTAGTATAAGGACCGGGGCCGAGCAGTACTTC.

This clonotype was detected ten times or more. This chain joins TRBV7-9 and TRBJ2-1; D ambiguous. Germline lookup yields CDR1 SEHNR and CDR2 FQNEAQ (reference sequence). V lost 4 bases to trimming and J lost 9 bases, with 10 bases between them. CDR3 length: 12 residues. This CDR3 reads CASSSKFSEQFF. DNA for the CDR3: TGTGCCAGCAGCTCCAAATTCAGTGAGCAGTTCTTC.

By share of the sample, this clonotype is medium-sized. This chain uses TRBV29-1 with TRBJ2-3, with a tentative D call TRBD2 (5 bases). The CDR3 covers 18 residues. In germline, CDR1 is SQVTM, CDR2 ANQGSEA. V gave up 0 bases and J gave up 3 bases, with 22 bases separating them. CDR3 sequence: CSVEDPISGGQGTDTQYF. For the CDR3, the DNA is TGCAGCGTTGAAGATCCGATCTCTGGAGGCCAAGGGACAGATACGCAGTATTTT.

By share of the sample, this clonotype is medium-sized. This sequence joins TRBV7-2 and TRBJ2-5; no firm D call. Trimming removed 1 base from V and 3 bases from J, with 6 bases in between. The CDR3 is 13 residues long. CDR1 is SGHTA and CDR2 is FQGNSA in the germline V gene. The CDR3 is CASSLVLKETQYF. CDR3 sequence (DNA): TGTGCCAGCAGCTTAGTGTTAAAAGAGACCCAGTACTTC.

This clonotype was counted at least ten times. The rearrangement joins TRBV11-2 to TRBJ2-2; 8 bases agree with TRBD2. J gave up 4 bases and V 1 base, and 2 bases lay outside the gene matches. The CDR3 spans 15 residues. CDR1 and CDR2 (germline): SGHAT, FQNNGV. CDR3 loop: CASSLAGGPTGELFF. The CDR3 DNA follows: TGTGCCAGCAGCTTAGCGGGGGGGCCCACCGGGGAGCTGTTTTTT.

The sample holds many counts of this clonotype. The rearrangement uses TRBV18 and TRBJ2-3; weak D call: TRBD2 (6 bases). The CDR3 loop spans 18 amino acids. Germline V CDR1 and CDR2: KGHSH, LQKENI. Trimming shortened V by 1 base and J by 2 bases, and 19 bases separated the two germline ends. DNA of the CDR3: TGTGCCAGCTCACCACGGTCGGGGAGCCAGCGGGTCACAGATACGCAGTATTTT. Amino acids: CASSPRSGSQRVTDTQYF.